The clone carrying this T cell receptor beta chain was counted at least ten times. Antigen: not known. These data are taken from a study of T cells in Graves' hyperthyroidism and ophthalmopathy. The wider study: Peripheral blood was secured at the point of initial diagnosis, before any treatment.

Not enrolled were patients with uncontrolled infection, other autoimmune disease, pregnancy or lactation. Overall study findings and caveats: Peripheral blood also featured most of the thyroid clonotypes expanded above 0.001.

Trimming left V 6 bases short and J 5 bases short, with 19 bases between. The CDR3 is 15 residues long. Germline CDR1 SNHLY, CDR2 FYNNEI. Amplification of TCR beta CDR3 regions was performed using RNA transcripts as template. A set of HTBI primers served as the primers for a first-round RT-PCR of the TCR CDR3. TCRdb re-derived calls from the multiplex PCR reads in MiXCR, one entry per CDR3 protein. The sample contains fewer than 600,000 distinct CDR3 sequences, approximately 15% of which appear only once. The source is a woman aged 18 to 35 with Graves' hyperthyroidism. The sample comprised blood. The chain is built from TRBV2 and TRBJ1-1, with D possibly TRBD1 on 5 matching bases. CDR3: CASRAEDSPRTEAFF. Written as DNA, the CDR3 is TGTGCCAGCAGAGCGGAAGACAGCCCCAGGACTGAAGCTTTCTTT.